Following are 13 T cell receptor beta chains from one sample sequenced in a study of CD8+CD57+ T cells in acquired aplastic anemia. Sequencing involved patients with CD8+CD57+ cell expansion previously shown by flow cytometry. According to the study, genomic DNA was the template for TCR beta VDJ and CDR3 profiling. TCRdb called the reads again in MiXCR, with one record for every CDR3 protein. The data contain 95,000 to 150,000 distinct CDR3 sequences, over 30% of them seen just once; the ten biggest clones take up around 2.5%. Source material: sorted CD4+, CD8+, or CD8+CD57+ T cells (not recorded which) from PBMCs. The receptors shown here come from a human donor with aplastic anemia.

CDR3 sequence: CSARWTSGGAQYF. For the CDR3, the DNA is TGCAGTGCTAGATGGACTAGCGGGGGGGCGCAGTACTTC. The chain joins TRBV20-1 to TRBJ2-7; 15 positions agree with TRBD2. V lost 2 bases and J lost 9; bases outside the gene matches: 2. Per germline, CDR1 DFQATT and CDR2 SNEGSKA (reference sequence). This CDR3 has 13 residues.

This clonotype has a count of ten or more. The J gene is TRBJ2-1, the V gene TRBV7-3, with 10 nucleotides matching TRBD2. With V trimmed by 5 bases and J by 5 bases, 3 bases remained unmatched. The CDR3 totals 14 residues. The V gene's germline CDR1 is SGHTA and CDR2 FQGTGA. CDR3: CASSLSGGNNEQFF. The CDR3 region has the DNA TGTGCCAGCAGCCTTAGCGGGGGGAACAATGAGCAGTTCTTC.

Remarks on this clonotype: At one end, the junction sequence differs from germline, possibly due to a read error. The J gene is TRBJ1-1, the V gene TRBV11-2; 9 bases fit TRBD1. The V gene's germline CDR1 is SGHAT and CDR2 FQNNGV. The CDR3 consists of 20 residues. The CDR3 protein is CASSNSYGVGGNRGRIQASF. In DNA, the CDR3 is TGTGCCAGCAGCAACAGCTATGGGGTGGGGGGAAACAGGGGGCGGATTCAAGCTTCCTTT.

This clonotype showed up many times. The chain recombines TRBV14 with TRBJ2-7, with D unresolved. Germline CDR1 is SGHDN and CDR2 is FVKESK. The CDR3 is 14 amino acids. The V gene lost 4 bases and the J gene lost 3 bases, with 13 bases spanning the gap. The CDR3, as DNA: TGTGCCAGCAGCCCCCAGGAATTCAGCTACGAGCAGTACTTC. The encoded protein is CASSPQEFSYEQYF.

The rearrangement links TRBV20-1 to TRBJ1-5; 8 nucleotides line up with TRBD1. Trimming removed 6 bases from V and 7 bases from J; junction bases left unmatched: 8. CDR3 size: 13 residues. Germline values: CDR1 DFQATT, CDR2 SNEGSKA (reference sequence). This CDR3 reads CSAPRGQEQPQHF. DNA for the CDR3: TGCAGTGCGCCCAGGGGGCAGGAACAGCCCCAGCATTTT.

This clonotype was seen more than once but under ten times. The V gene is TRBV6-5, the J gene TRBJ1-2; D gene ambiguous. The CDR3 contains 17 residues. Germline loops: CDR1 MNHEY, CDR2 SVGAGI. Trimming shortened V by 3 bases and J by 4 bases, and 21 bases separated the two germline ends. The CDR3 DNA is TGTGCCAGCAGTTATCTTACCGGACGCCTAGGATCCTATGGCTACACCTTC. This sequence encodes CASSYLTGRLGSYGYTF.

The CDR3 region is CASSYPPGSPNEQFF. The CDR3 DNA follows: TGTGCCAGCAGCTACCCTCCCGGTAGCCCCAATGAGCAGTTCTTC. The chain joins TRBV11-2 to TRBJ2-1, with unresolved D. CDR1 and CDR2 from the germline V gene are SGHAT and FQNNGV. This CDR3 is 15 amino acids long. V shed 4 bases and J shed 6 bases, with 16 bases lying between them.

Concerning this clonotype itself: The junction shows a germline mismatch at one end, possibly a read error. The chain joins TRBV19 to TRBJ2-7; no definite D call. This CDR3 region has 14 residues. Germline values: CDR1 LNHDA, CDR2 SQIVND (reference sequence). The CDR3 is CAASPDVSFYEQYF. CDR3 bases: TGCGCCGCCTCTCCAGACGTATCTTTTTACGAGCAGTACTTC.

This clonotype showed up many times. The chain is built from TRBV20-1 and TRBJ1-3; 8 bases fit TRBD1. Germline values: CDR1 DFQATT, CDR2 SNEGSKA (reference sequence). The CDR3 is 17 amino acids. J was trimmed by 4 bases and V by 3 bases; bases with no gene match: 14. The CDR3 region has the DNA TGCAGTGCTAGCCGGAGGACAGGGATTATATGGGGAAACACCATATATTTT. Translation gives CSASRRTGIIWGNTIYF.

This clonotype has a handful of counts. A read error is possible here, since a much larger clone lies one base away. The CDR3 here is CASSLAGNSYNSPLHF. The CDR3, as DNA: TGTGCCAGCAGCTTGGCCGGGAACTCCTATAATTCACCCCTCCACTTT. The chain has TRBV5-6 and TRBJ1-6; D is unclear. The germline gives CDR1 SGHDT, CDR2 YYEEEE. V was clipped by 0 bases and J by 0 bases, with 7 bases between them. The CDR3 sequence is 16 residues long.

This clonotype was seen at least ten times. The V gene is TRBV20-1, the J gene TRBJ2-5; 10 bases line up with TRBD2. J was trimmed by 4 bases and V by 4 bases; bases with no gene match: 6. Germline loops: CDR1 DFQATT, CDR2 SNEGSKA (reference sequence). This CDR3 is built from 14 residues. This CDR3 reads CSAIRAGGPETQYF. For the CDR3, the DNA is TGCAGTGCTATAAGAGCGGGGGGGCCAGAGACCCAGTACTTC.

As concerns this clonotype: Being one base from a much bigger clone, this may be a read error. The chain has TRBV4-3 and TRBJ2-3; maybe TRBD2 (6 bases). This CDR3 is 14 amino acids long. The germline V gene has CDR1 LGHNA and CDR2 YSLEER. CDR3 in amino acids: CASSQPIREDTRYF. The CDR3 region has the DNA TGCGCCAGCAGCCAACCGATTAGGGAGGATACGCGGTATTTT.

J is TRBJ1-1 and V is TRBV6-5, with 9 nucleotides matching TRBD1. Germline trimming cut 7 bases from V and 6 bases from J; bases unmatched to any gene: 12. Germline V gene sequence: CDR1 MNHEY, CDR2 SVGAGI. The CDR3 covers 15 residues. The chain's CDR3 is CASIYFGTGLAEAFF. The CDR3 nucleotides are TGTGCCAGCATTTATTTCGGGACAGGGTTGGCTGAAGCTTTCTTT.